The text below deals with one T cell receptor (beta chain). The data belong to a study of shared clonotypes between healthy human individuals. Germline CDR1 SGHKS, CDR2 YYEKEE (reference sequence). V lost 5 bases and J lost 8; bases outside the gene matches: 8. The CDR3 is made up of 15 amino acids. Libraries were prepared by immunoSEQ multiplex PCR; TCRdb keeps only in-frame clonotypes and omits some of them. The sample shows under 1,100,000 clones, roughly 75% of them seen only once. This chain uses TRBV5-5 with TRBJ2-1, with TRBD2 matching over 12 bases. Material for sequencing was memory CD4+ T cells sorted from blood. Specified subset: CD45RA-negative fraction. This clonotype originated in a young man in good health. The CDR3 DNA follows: TGTGCCAGCAGTCGTCTAGCGGGAGGGATGGATGAGCAGTTCTTC. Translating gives CASSRLAGGMDEQFF.